A single sample is the source of the 14 T cell receptor beta chains below, sequenced in a study of tissue T cells after allogeneic stem cell transplantation. Data came from immunoSEQ multiplex PCR; TCRdb stores just in-frame clones and leaves some out. The sample holds 5,000 to 7,000 clones, 76% seen once. Specimen: blood, collected before transplantation. Source of these receptors: a man aged 40 to 70 who later had graft-versus-host disease after an allogeneic stem cell transplant.

The chain couples TRBV27 to TRBJ2-1; 8 nucleotides align to TRBD2. V gave up 7 bases and J gave up 6 bases; unmatched junction bases: 11. In germline, CDR1 is MNHEY, CDR2 SMNVEV (reference sequence). CDR3 size: 15 residues. CDR3 sequence reads: CASTNGGTRGNEQFF. CDR3 coding DNA: TGTGCCAGCACTAACGGCGGGACTAGGGGCAATGAGCAGTTCTTC.

The chain has TRBV9 and TRBJ2-3, with TRBD1 identical over 9 bases. CDR1 and CDR2 (germline): SGDLS, YYNGEE. V gave up 3 bases and J gave up 3 bases; unmatched junction bases: 8. This CDR3 spans 16 amino acids. This CDR3 is CASSGPVGQGTDTQYF. CDR3 nucleotide sequence: TGTGCCAGCAGCGGGCCGGTCGGACAGGGGACAGATACGCAGTATTTT.

This chain uses TRBV7-3 with TRBJ2-3; D possibly uses TRBD1 or TRBD2 (5 bases each). There are 16 residues in the CDR3. CDR1 is SGHTA and CDR2 is FQGTGA in the germline V gene. With 2 bases removed from V and 6 bases from J, the gap between germline ends came to 18 bases. CDR3 nucleotides: TGTGCCAGCAGCTTAGGCCTTGGGGCCCCGGGGGATACGCAGTATTTT. Protein sequence: CASSLGLGAPGDTQYF.

The genes are TRBV6-2 or TRBV6-3 and TRBJ1-2; D gene uncertain. Trimming took 0 bases from V and 5 from J, leaving 22 bases between them. CDR1 and CDR2 (germline): MNHEY, SVGEGT. CDR3 length equals 18 residues. This CDR3 reads CASSYSNINGFSFYGYTF. DNA of the CDR3: TGTGCCAGCAGTTACTCGAATATCAACGGATTTTCGTTTTATGGCTACACCTTC.

The CDR3 coding sequence is TGTGCCAGTAGTATTTCCAGGGGTTCCTACAATGAGCAGTTCTTC. Protein sequence: CASSISRGSYNEQFF. V and J are TRBV19 and TRBJ2-1; a possible D gene is TRBD1 (6 bases). Germline V CDR1 and CDR2: LNHDA, SQIVND (reference sequence). CDR3 length: 15 amino acids. V dropped 3 bases and J dropped 1 base, with 10 bases sitting between them.

The DNA of the CDR3 is TGTGCCAGCAGCTCGACAGCCTACGAGCAGTACTTC. Amino acid sequence: CASSSTAYEQYF. This sequence joins TRBV7-9 and TRBJ2-7, with D possibly matching TRBD1 (5 bases). Trimming stripped 4 bases from V and 2 bases from J, with 6 bases between. The germline gives CDR1 SEHNR, CDR2 FQNEAQ (reference sequence). This CDR3 comprises 12 residues.

This clone was found a few times. The V and J genes are TRBV5-4 and TRBJ2-1, with 8 nucleotides matching TRBD2. The CDR3 consists of 12 residues. The trim removed 4 bases at V and 12 bases at J, leaving 6 bases unmatched. Germline lookup yields CDR1 SGHNT and CDR2 YYREEE (reference sequence). The CDR3 protein is CASSAGTSLQFF. Here the CDR3 DNA reads TGTGCCAGCAGCGCCGGGACTAGTTTGCAGTTCTTC.

V gene TRBV7-9 combines with J gene TRBJ1-1, with 12 bases lining up with TRBD1. V gave up 3 bases and J gave up 4 bases; unmatched junction bases: 6. Per the germline V gene, CDR1 is SEHNR and CDR2 is FQNEAQ (reference sequence). This CDR3 has 16 residues. The CDR3 nucleotides read TGTGCCAGCAGCTTGGGGACAGGGGGCGCGGGCACTGAAGCTTTCTTT. Its protein product is CASSLGTGGAGTEAFF.

The chain links TRBV2 to TRBJ2-6; a weak D match, TRBD2 (5 bases). This CDR3 is 15 amino acids long. Deletions cut 5 bases from V and 1 base from J, with 9 bases between. Per germline, CDR1 SNHLY and CDR2 FYNNEI. The CDR3 is CASSRRASGANVLTF. CDR3 bases: TGTGCCAGCAGTCGGCGGGCGTCTGGGGCCAACGTCCTGACTTTC.

V is TRBV30 and J is TRBJ1-3; D is possibly TRBD1 (5 bases). Between the trimmed V and J ends, which lost 3 bases and 7 bases, there was a span of 13 bases. CDR1 GTSNPN and CDR2 SVGIG come from the germline V gene (reference sequence). This CDR3 contains 13 residues. The CDR3 region has the DNA TGTGCCTGGAGCCGAGGGGACGGGAACACCATATATTTT. Translated: CAWSRGDGNTIYF.

The V and J genes are TRBV10-1 and TRBJ2-5, with D possibly TRBD1 on 5 matching bases. The CDR3 runs 14 residues. Germline V gives CDR1 WNHNN, CDR2 SYGVQD (reference sequence). V was shortened by 5 bases and J by 7 bases, with 17 bases between the two germline ends. This CDR3 reads CASSKQDPTGTQYF. In DNA form, the CDR3 reads TGCGCCAGCAGTAAACAGGACCCCACAGGGACCCAGTACTTC.

This chain uses TRBV24-1 with TRBJ2-5; 8 bases fit TRBD1. J gave up 4 bases and V 3 bases, and 6 bases lay outside the gene matches. This CDR3 is 15 amino acids long. CDR1 KGHDR and CDR2 SFDVKD come from the germline V gene. DNA of the CDR3: TGTGCCACCAGTGATCCTTCCGGGACAGGAGAGACCCAGTACTTC. Encoded protein: CATSDPSGTGETQYF.

V is TRBV3-1 (or the pseudogene TRBV3-2) and J is TRBJ1-3; tentative D call: TRBD1 (6 bases). Germline V gene sequence: CDR1 LGHDT, CDR2 YNNKEL (reference sequence). Trimming left V 4 bases short and J 2 bases short, with 9 bases between. The CDR3 covers 14 residues. CDR3 loop: CASSPRDTGNTIYF. CDR3 nucleotide sequence: TGTGCCAGCAGCCCCCGGGACACTGGAAACACCATATATTTT.

The chain uses TRBV7-8 and TRBJ2-5; unclear D gene. This CDR3 spans 14 amino acids. Germline loops: CDR1 SGHVS, CDR2 FQNEAQ. With 6 bases removed from V and 0 bases from J, the gap between germline ends came to 11 bases. CDR3 DNA sequence: TGTGCCAGCAGGCCACGGTTTTACCAAGAGACCCAGTACTTC. The encoded protein is CASRPRFYQETQYF.